This TCR beta chain was documented in a study of T cells in localized non-small cell lung cancer. Comment on this clone: Antigen specificity is unknown.

Study-wide results and caveats: Peak T cell clonality was found in uninvolved adjacent lung, exceeding tumor. The tumor had only one region sequenced, so heterogeneity remains possible. Adjacent lung held a median around 58 of the top 100 tumor clones.

The CDR3 length is 15 residues. The V gene lost 0 bases and the J gene lost 2 bases, with 11 bases spanning the gap. Germline V gene lookup returns CDR1 SGHRS and CDR2 YFSETQ. Produced via immunoSEQ multiplex PCR; TCRdb's table is partial and in-frame only. Of some 5,000 clones listed, about 30% were seen once; the top ten hold more than 4%. This receptor was taken from a man aged 40-75 years with stage II lung adenocarcinoma. The source material was lung tumor tissue, sampled before any cancer treatment. This sequence joins TRBV5-1 and TRBJ1-1; no clear D. The chain's CDR3 is CASSLAPSANTEAFF. For the CDR3, the DNA is TGCGCCAGCAGCTTGGCCCCGTCAGCAAACACTGAAGCTTTCTTT.